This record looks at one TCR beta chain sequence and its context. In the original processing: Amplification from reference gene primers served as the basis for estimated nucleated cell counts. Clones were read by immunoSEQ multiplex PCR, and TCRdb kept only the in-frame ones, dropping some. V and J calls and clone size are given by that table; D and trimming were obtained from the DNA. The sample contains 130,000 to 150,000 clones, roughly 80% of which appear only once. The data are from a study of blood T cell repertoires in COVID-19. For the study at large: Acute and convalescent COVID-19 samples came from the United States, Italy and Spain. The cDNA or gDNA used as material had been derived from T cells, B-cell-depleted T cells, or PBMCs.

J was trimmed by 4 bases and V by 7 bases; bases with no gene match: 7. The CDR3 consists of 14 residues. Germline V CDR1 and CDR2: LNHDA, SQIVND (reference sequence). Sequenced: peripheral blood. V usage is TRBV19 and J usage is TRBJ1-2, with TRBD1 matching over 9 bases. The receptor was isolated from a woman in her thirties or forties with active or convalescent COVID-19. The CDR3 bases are TGTGCCAGTATCGATACAGGGGGCCGCTATGGCTACACCTTC. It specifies CASIDTGGRYGYTF. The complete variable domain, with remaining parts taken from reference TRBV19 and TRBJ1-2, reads DGGITQSPKYLFRKEGQNVTLSCEQNLNHDAMYWYRQDPGQGLRLIYYSQIVNDFQKGDIAEGYSVSREKKESFPLTVTSAQKNPTAFYLCASIDTGGRYGYTFGSGTRLTVV.